One sample yielded the 2 T cell receptor beta chains listed below, sequenced in a study of identical twins. A single record per CDR3 protein comes from TCRdb applying MiXCR to the 5' RACE reads. The repertoire holds a few hundred thousand distinct CDR3 sequences, with about 13% as singletons. A further study also used this sample, focusing on yellow fever vaccine responses in identical twins.

Source material: CD4+ T cells sorted from blood. The receptors stem from a woman aged 18-30 years in good health.

This clonotype was counted at least ten times. The chain recombines TRBV6-1 with TRBJ1-1; 7 nucleotides line up with TRBD1. Trimming at V came to 7 bases and at J to 5 bases, leaving 10 bases not matched to a gene. Germline V gene data show CDR1 as MNHNS and CDR2 as SASEGT. There are 14 residues in the CDR3. CDR3 nucleotide sequence: TGTGCCAGCACCAAGGGAGGGGGCAGGACTGAAGCTTTCTTT. Translated: CASTKGGGRTEAFF.

The table lists this clonotype with a count of one. The chain employs TRBV2 and TRBJ2-4; D may correspond to TRBD1 or TRBD2 (6 bases each). This CDR3 has 15 amino acids. V was cut by 10 bases and J by 2 bases, with 18 bases left in between. Germline V gene sequence: CDR1 SNHLY, CDR2 FYNNEI. The CDR3 coding sequence is TGTGCCATAGGGAGGTCAGGGGCATCCAAAAACATTCAGTACTTC. Its protein is CAIGRSGASKNIQYF.